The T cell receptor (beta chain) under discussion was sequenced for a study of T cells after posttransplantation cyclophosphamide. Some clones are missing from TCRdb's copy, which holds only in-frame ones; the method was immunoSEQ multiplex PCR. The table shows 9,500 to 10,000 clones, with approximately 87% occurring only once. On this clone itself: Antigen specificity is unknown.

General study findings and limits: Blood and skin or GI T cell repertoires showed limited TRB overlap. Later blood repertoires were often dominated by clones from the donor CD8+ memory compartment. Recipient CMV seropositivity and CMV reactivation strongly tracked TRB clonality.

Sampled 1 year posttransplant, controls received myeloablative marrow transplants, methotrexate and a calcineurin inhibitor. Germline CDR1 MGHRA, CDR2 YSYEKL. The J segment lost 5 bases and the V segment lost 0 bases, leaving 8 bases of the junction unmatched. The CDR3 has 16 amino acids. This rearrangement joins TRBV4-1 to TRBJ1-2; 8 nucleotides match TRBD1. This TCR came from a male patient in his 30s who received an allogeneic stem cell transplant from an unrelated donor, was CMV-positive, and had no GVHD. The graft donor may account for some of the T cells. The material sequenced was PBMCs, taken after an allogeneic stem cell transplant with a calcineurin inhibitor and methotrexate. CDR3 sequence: CASSQEAGGPGYGYTF. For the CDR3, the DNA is TGCGCCAGCAGCCAAGAGGCAGGGGGCCCAGGGTATGGCTACACCTTC.